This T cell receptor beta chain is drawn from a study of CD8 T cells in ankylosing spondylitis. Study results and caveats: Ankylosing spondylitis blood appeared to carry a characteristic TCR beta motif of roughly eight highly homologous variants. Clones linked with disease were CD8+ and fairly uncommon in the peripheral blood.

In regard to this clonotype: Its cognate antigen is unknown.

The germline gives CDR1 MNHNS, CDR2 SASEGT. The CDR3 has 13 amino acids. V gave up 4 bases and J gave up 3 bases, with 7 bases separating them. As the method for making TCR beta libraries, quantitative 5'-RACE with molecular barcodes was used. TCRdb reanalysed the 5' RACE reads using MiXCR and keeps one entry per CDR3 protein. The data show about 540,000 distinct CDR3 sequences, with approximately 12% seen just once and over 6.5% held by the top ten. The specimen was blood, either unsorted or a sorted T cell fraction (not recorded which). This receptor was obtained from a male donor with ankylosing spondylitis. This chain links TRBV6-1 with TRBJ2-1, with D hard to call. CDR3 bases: TGTGCCAGCAGTGCCTCGGGCTACAATGAGCAGTTCTTC. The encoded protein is CASSASGYNEQFF.